The rows below give T cell receptor beta chains drawn from one sample of a study of CD8+ T cells in alopecia areata. Produced via immunoSEQ multiplex PCR; TCRdb's table is partial and in-frame only. Among approximately 140,000 clones, 87% were seen once, and the ten largest hold approximately 16%. This specimen was CD8+ T cells sorted from blood, taken at week 0. The receptors shown here come from a human donor with alopecia areata. Both conserved end residues are part of each CDR3. The D gene is left open where the match is weak. Rows give clone size only sometimes, using once, few, many, or a class for an expanded clone.

clone size	V gene	J gene	D gene	CDR3 protein	CDR3 DNA
.	TRBV27	TRBJ1-5	TRBD1	CASSWTGGNQPQHF	TGTGCCAGCAGTTGGACAGGGGGCAATCAGCCCCAGCATTTT
.	TRBV7-2	TRBJ2-4	.	CASSLEGSRRAGAKNIQYF	TGTGCCAGCAGCTTAGAGGGGTCTCGGAGGGCTGGAGCCAAAAACATTCAGTACTTC
.	TRBV7-6	TRBJ1-5	.	CASSPERGEGWFQPQHF	TGTGCCAGCAGCCCAGAACGTGGGGAGGGCTGGTTTCAGCCCCAGCATTTT
.	TRBV19	TRBJ2-1	.	CASSGGGDYNEQFF	TGTGCCAGTAGCGGAGGAGGTGACTACAATGAGCAGTTCTTC
once	TRBV7-8	TRBJ2-4	.	CASSLERGRDKNIQYF	TGTGCCAGCAGCTTAGAGAGGGGGAGGGACAAAAACATTCAGTACTTC
.	TRBV5-1	TRBJ1-5	.	CASSLWSGQPQHF	TGCGCCAGCAGCTTATGGAGCGGACAGCCCCAGCATTTT
.	TRBV5-4	TRBJ1-2	TRBD1	CASSDATGGHYGYTF	TGTGCCAGCAGCGACGCAACAGGGGGCCACTATGGCTACACCTTC
.	TRBV6-1	TRBJ2-1	.	CASSEWEWGRNEQFF	TGTGCCAGCAGTGAGTGGGAGTGGGGGCGCAATGAGCAGTTCTTC
.	TRBV29-1	TRBJ2-1	.	CSVVDSGDNEQFF	TGCAGCGTTGTTGATAGTGGGGACAATGAGCAGTTCTTC
.	TRBV30	TRBJ2-1	.	CAWSVGGGEQFF	TGTGCCTGGAGTGTAGGAGGGGGTGAGCAGTTCTTC
.	TRBV19	TRBJ1-5	.	CASSPGGSNQPQHF	TGTGCCAGTAGTCCGGGTGGGAGCAATCAGCCCCAGCATTTT
few	TRBV4-1	TRBJ2-7	.	CASSHGTDPGGQYF	TGCGCCAGCAGCCACGGGACAGACCCCGGGGGGCAGTACTTC
.	TRBV6-4	TRBJ2-1	.	CASCIQEQAEEQFF	TGTGCCAGTTGTATCCAGGAGCAGGCGGAAGAGCAGTTCTTC
.	TRBV18	TRBJ2-1	.	CASSPSDDPYNEQFF	TGTGCCAGCTCCCCGTCTGACGACCCCTACAATGAGCAGTTCTTC
once	TRBV9	TRBJ2-7	TRBD1	CASSVEGTVFYEQYF	TGTGCCAGCAGCGTAGAAGGGACAGTTTTCTACGAGCAGTACTTC
.	TRBV10-3	TRBJ1-1	.	CAISEDLGAIAEAFF	TGTGCCATCAGTGAGGATCTGGGGGCGATCGCTGAAGCTTTCTTT
few	TRBV7-9	TRBJ2-7	.	CASSPPAAYEQYF	TGTGCCAGCAGCCCTCCGGCGGCCTACGAGCAGTACTTC
.	TRBV5-1	TRBJ2-7	.	CASSFTGPYEQYF	TGCGCCAGCAGTTTTACCGGACCCTACGAGCAGTACTTC
.	TRBV5-4	TRBJ2-6	.	CASSRRTALSGANVLTF	TGTGCCAGCAGCCGCCGGACAGCGCTCTCTGGGGCCAACGTCCTGACTTTC
.	TRBV5-1	TRBJ2-7	.	CASTTTRGEQYF	TGCGCCAGCACCACGACTCGCGGCGAGCAGTACTTC
.	TRBV19	TRBJ1-1	.	CASSSSHQGSGTEAFF	TGTGCCAGTAGTTCCTCGCACCAGGGTTCGGGAACTGAAGCTTTCTTT
.	TRBV19	TRBJ1-1	TRBD1	CASSMSEGAGSEAFF	TGTGCCAGTAGTATGTCCGAGGGGGCTGGCTCTGAAGCTTTCTTT
once	TRBV5-1	TRBJ1-3	TRBD1	CASSFEGAHGNTIYF	TGCGCCAGCAGCTTCGAGGGGGCGCATGGAAACACCATATATTTT
.	TRBV29-1	TRBJ2-3	.	CSVVGGTTTDTQYF	TGCAGCGTTGTCGGGGGAACCACCACAGATACGCAGTATTTT
.	TRBV28	TRBJ2-1	TRBD1	CASSLKPGQGAEDEQFF	TGTGCCAGCAGTTTAAAACCGGGACAGGGGGCCGAGGATGAGCAGTTCTTC
.	TRBV4-1	TRBJ2-1	.	CASSQEGLADSSYNEQFF	TGCGCCAGCAGCCAAGAAGGCCTAGCGGACAGCTCCTACAATGAGCAGTTCTTC
.	TRBV5-6	TRBJ2-7	TRBD1	CASSPAGTDAYEQYF	TGTGCCAGCAGTCCGGCCGGGACAGACGCCTACGAGCAGTACTTC
.	TRBV7-9	TRBJ2-5	.	CASGPLSSETQYF	TGTGCCAGCGGGCCTCTCTCTTCAGAGACCCAGTACTTC
.	TRBV4-1	TRBJ2-1	TRBD1	CASSRQGAWQFF	TGCGCCAGCAGCCGACAGGGGGCGTGGCAGTTCTTC
.	TRBV5-1	TRBJ1-5	TRBD1	CASSYRQGGNSNQPQHF	TGCGCCAGCAGCTACCGACAGGGAGGGAATAGCAATCAGCCCCAGCATTTT
.	TRBV9	TRBJ1-1	.	CASSFTDMNTEAFF	TGTGCCAGCAGCTTTACCGATATGAACACTGAAGCTTTCTTT
.	TRBV6-1	TRBJ2-7	.	CASSDGESYEQYF	TGTGCCAGCAGTGACGGAGAGTCCTACGAGCAGTACTTC
.	TRBV27	TRBJ2-3	TRBD2	CASRTGLGGDTQYF	TGTGCCAGCAGGACGGGACTAGGAGGGGATACGCAGTATTTT
.	TRBV7-9	TRBJ2-5	.	CASSSPGEETQYF	TGTGCCAGCAGCTCGCCGGGGGAGGAGACCCAGTACTTC
once	TRBV7-2	TRBJ2-2	.	CASSLAPVGRAAGELFF	TGTGCCAGCAGCTTAGCGCCAGTTGGCAGGGCGGCCGGGGAGCTGTTTTTT
once	TRBV2	TRBJ2-7	TRBD1	CASSDSWTGGSYEQYF	TGTGCCAGCAGTGACTCCTGGACAGGGGGCTCCTACGAGCAGTACTTC
.	TRBV9	TRBJ2-1	.	CASGPGGSYNEQFF	TGTGCCAGCGGACCCGGCGGATCCTACAATGAGCAGTTCTTC
.	TRBV6-5	TRBJ2-2	TRBD2	CASSWGAGGTGELFF	TGTGCCAGCAGTTGGGGGGCGGGAGGAACCGGGGAGCTGTTTTTT
.	TRBV7-9	TRBJ2-2	.	CASSSTDRAGGTGELFF	TGTGCCAGCAGCTCAACGGACAGGGCGGGGGGCACCGGGGAGCTGTTTTTT
once	TRBV25-1	TRBJ1-1	.	CASWGQEAFF	TGTGCCAGCTGGGGACAAGAAGCTTTCTTT
.	TRBV6-6	TRBJ2-7	TRBD1	CASSPPGQEGQYF	TGTGCCAGCAGCCCCCCCGGACAGGAAGGCCAGTACTTC
.	TRBV29-1	TRBJ2-3	.	CSVDREASSDTQYF	TGCAGCGTCGACAGGGAGGCGAGTTCAGATACGCAGTATTTT
.	TRBV5-4	TRBJ2-7	.	CASSLVVGVDDEQYF	TGTGCCAGCAGCTTGGTGGTGGGGGTCGACGACGAGCAGTACTTC
.	TRBV28	TRBJ1-1	.	CASSEGFGTEAFF	TGTGCCAGCAGTGAGGGGTTTGGCACTGAAGCTTTCTTT
.	TRBV27	TRBJ2-7	TRBD1	CASSLSRDRETYEQYF	TGTGCCAGCAGTTTATCCCGGGACAGAGAGACCTACGAGCAGTACTTC
.	TRBV5-6	TRBJ2-7	TRBD2	CASSLPGLALSYEQYF	TGTGCCAGCAGCTTACCGGGACTAGCGCTATCCTACGAGCAGTACTTC
.	TRBV5-6	TRBJ1-1	.	CASSFTPNTEAFF	TGTGCCAGCAGCTTCACGCCGAACACTGAAGCTTTCTTT
.	TRBV6-1	TRBJ2-1	TRBD2	CASSEAARLAGSGNEQFF	TGTGCCAGCAGTGAAGCCGCGAGACTAGCGGGATCCGGCAATGAGCAGTTCTTC
.	TRBV29-1	TRBJ1-2	.	CSVEGTQYRDGYTF	TGCAGCGTTGAAGGGACACAATATAGAGATGGCTACACCTTC
.	TRBV5-1	TRBJ2-7	.	CASSLGGLPYEQYF	TGCGCCAGCAGCTTGGGGGGGCTACCCTACGAGCAGTACTTC
.	TRBV6-5	TRBJ2-2	.	CASSYGEILFF	TGTGCCAGCAGTTACGGAGAGATCCTGTTTTTT
.	TRBV5-6	TRBJ2-3	.	CASSSRLTAGGNTQYF	TGTGCCAGCAGCTCCCGTTTGACAGCAGGCGGGAATACGCAGTATTTT
.	TRBV21-1	TRBJ2-7	.	CASRGRDRGMGEQYF	TGTGCCAGCAGGGGTCGGGACAGGGGGATGGGGGAGCAGTACTTC